Presented here are 14 T cell receptor beta chains from one specimen sequenced in a study of shared clonotypes between healthy human individuals. Terminally differentiated effector memory CD45RA+ cells were left out of the naive CD8 fraction, which was CD45RO-negative and positively selected for CCR7. The data were produced by immunoSEQ multiplex PCR, yet TCRdb's version contains in-frame clones alone and is incomplete. The repertoire consists of around 2.1 million clones, with under 95% occurring once and the leading ten covering 1.5% to 2%. Sequencing was carried out using naive CD8+ T cells from PBMCs. These receptors originate from a man between 18 and 29 years old in good health. Some clones in this sample may be carry-over from other donors' samples.

This clone was seen once. The same CDR3 is also encoded by other DNA sequences in this sample. The chain combines TRBV6-5 with TRBJ1-5, with D uncertain. The length of the CDR3 is 14 residues. From germline, CDR1 is MNHEY and CDR2 SVGAGI. V dropped 5 bases and J dropped 0 bases, with 8 bases sitting between them. CDR3 DNA: TGTGCCAGCAGTGCTGTGTATAGCAATCAGCCCCAGCATTTT. Amino acid sequence: CASSAVYSNQPQHF.

V and J are TRBV13 and TRBJ2-7; D possibly corresponds to TRBD1 (6 bases). Germline CDR1 is PRHDT and CDR2 is FYEKMQ (reference sequence). The CDR3 has 15 amino acids. Deletions cut 5 bases from V and 7 bases from J, with 21 bases between. The CDR3 DNA is TGTGCCAGCAGCGGACCGGGACAAAATTACGATGAGCAGTACTTC. It specifies CASSGPGQNYDEQYF.

The CDR3, as DNA: TGTGCCAGCAGTTTGACAGGTTCTGAAGAAAAACTGTTTTTT. This sequence encodes CASSLTGSEEKLFF. The chain couples TRBV27 to TRBJ1-4; D is perhaps TRBD1 (6 bases). There are 14 residues in the CDR3. Germline values: CDR1 MNHEY, CDR2 SMNVEV (reference sequence). Trimming pared 3 bases from V and 8 bases from J, leaving 13 bases between.

CDR3 coding DNA: TGTGCCAGTAGTATCGGGTTGACAGGGTATGGGATGCTCACTGAAGCTTTCTTT. This gives the protein CASSIGLTGYGMLTEAFF. The V call is TRBV19, the J call TRBJ1-1; 7 positions agree with TRBD1. Germline-derived CDR1 and CDR2 are LNHDA and SQIVND (reference sequence). This CDR3 has 18 amino acids. The V gene end was trimmed by 3 bases and the J gene end by 4 bases; junction bases not matched to a gene: 17.

This sequence joins TRBV27 and TRBJ1-5, with D uncertain. This CDR3 has 13 residues. With 4 bases removed from V and 4 bases from J, the gap between germline ends came to 8 bases. The germline V gene encodes CDR1 MNHEY and CDR2 SMNVEV (reference sequence). CDR3 in amino acids: CASSYGGNQPQHF. The CDR3 DNA follows: TGTGCCAGCAGTTATGGAGGAAATCAGCCCCAGCATTTT.

This chain joins TRBV4-1 and TRBJ1-5; D may be TRBD1 (5 bases). From germline, CDR1 is MGHRA and CDR2 YSYEKL. V was cut by 2 bases and J by 5 bases, with 10 bases left in between. CDR3 size: 14 residues. The CDR3 DNA reads TGCGCCAGCAGCCAACAGCCAGGGCATCAGCCCCAGCATTTT. This codes for CASSQQPGHQPQHF.

The chain has TRBV18 and TRBJ1-4; D is possibly TRBD1 (5 bases). The CDR3 totals 15 residues. Germline CDR1 reads KGHSH; CDR2 reads LQKENI. V was shortened by 3 bases and J by 5 bases, with 13 bases between the two germline ends. As DNA, the CDR3 is TGTGCCAGCTCACCGACGAGACAGTTGAATGAAAAACTGTTTTTT. Residues: CASSPTRQLNEKLFF.

The V and J genes are TRBV6-5 and TRBJ2-5, with TRBD1 matching over 8 bases. CDR3 length: 12 amino acids. V lost 10 bases, J lost 1 base, and 2 bases stayed unmatched. From germline, CDR1 is MNHEY and CDR2 SVGAGI. This chain's CDR3 is CATQGAQETQYF. Here the CDR3 DNA reads TGTGCCACCCAGGGGGCCCAAGAGACCCAGTACTTC.

The chain couples TRBV7-9 to TRBJ2-3; TRBD2 might be the D (6 bases). Trimming cost V 5 bases and J 4 bases, with 22 bases left between them. The CDR3 extends over 17 amino acids. Germline CDR1 is SEHNR and CDR2 is FQNEAQ (reference sequence). The CDR3, as DNA: TGTGCCAGCAGCCCATTTCAACCGGTGACGGGGGCAGATACGCAGTATTTT. Encoded protein: CASSPFQPVTGADTQYF.

A note on this clone: The sample has other DNA sequences that encode this CDR3 too. The chain has TRBV11-2 and TRBJ2-1; 9 nucleotides agree with TRBD2. Trimming at V came to 3 bases and at J to 8 bases, leaving 8 bases not matched to a gene. CDR1 SGHAT and CDR2 FQNNGV come from the germline V gene. The CDR3 loop spans 15 amino acids. The CDR3 spells CASSLGGRGGDEQFF. CDR3 DNA: TGTGCCAGCAGCTTGGGCGGGAGGGGTGGCGATGAGCAGTTCTTC.

The chain is built from TRBV5-1 and TRBJ2-1, with D tentatively TRBD1 (5 bases). With 1 base removed from V and 2 bases from J, the gap between germline ends came to 10 bases. This CDR3 comprises 15 residues. Germline CDR1 reads SGHRS; CDR2 reads YFSETQ. CDR3 region: CASSLKQGTYNEQFF. The CDR3 nucleotides read TGCGCCAGCAGCTTGAAGCAGGGAACCTACAATGAGCAGTTCTTC.

This chain joins TRBV7-8 and TRBJ1-5, with D maybe TRBD1 (6 bases). In germline, CDR1 is SGHVS, CDR2 FQNEAQ. This CDR3 region has 19 residues. The V gene lost 5 bases and the J gene lost 0 bases, with 23 bases spanning the gap. The CDR3 spells CASSDFLTGREGSNQPQHF. CDR3 DNA: TGTGCCAGCAGCGACTTTCTAACAGGGAGGGAGGGTAGCAATCAGCCCCAGCATTTT.

The chain recombines TRBV13 with TRBJ2-1, with 8 positions matching TRBD2. Losses at the gene ends were 3 bases for V and 2 bases for J; bases not matched to a gene: 3. This CDR3 has 15 residues. Looked up from germline, CDR1 is PRHDT and CDR2 is FYEKMQ (reference sequence). The CDR3 coding sequence is TGTGCCAGCAGCTTGGGACTAGGTCCCTACAATGAGCAGTTCTTC. Its protein is CASSLGLGPYNEQFF.

J is TRBJ2-1 and V is TRBV25-1; D remains ambiguous. The V end lost 2 bases, the J end lost 10 bases, and 15 bases lay between the germline ends. CDR3 size: 14 residues. The germline V gene has CDR1 MGHDK and CDR2 SYGVNS. Here the CDR3 DNA reads TGTGCCAGCAGTGAAGTCGGGCTTCCTGACGAGCAGTTCTTC. Translating it yields CASSEVGLPDEQFF.